These 23 T cell receptor beta chains were all obtained from the same sample, sequenced in a study of human T cells and chemical hapten exposure. Total RNA was isolated from unfractionated whole blood. During construction of the library, unique molecular identifiers were attached to individual cDNA molecules for quantitative, reproducible TCR counting. TCRdb re-called the reads through MiXCR, storing one row per CDR3 protein. Among 100,000 to 150,000 distinct CDR3 sequences listed, 8.5% were seen once. The sample consisted of whole blood. The receptor source for this set is a human donor in good health. Some clones in this sample may be carry-over from other donors' samples.

Regarding this clonotype: An end of the junction differs from the germline gene, which may be a read error. The chain combines TRBV11-2 with TRBJ1-5; a weak D match, TRBD1 (6 bases). CDR1 SGHAT and CDR2 FQNNGV come from the germline V gene. The CDR3 runs to 18 residues. In nucleotides, the CDR3 is TGTGCCAGCAGCTCTTTCCCTACCCCCAGGGGCCCTAGTCAGTCCCAGCATTTT. Its translation is CASSSFPTPRGPSQSQHF.

The chain couples TRBV12-3 or TRBV12-4 to TRBJ2-3; TRBD2 matches 10 bases. The CDR3 is made up of 15 amino acids. V gave up 3 bases and J gave up 0 bases; unmatched junction bases: 0. The CDR3 DNA reads as TGTGCCAGCAGTTTGACTAGCGGGAGCACAGATACGCAGTATTTT. Translating gives CASSLTSGSTDTQYF.

This chain links TRBV27 with TRBJ1-5; possibly TRBD1 for D (6 bases). Germline V gene data show CDR1 as MNHEY and CDR2 as SMNVEV (reference sequence). The CDR3 extends over 17 amino acids. V lost 5 bases and J lost 2, with 19 bases in between. CDR3 sequence reads: CASSPTGRLLGNQPQHF. The CDR3 DNA follows: TGTGCCAGCAGTCCGACAGGACGGCTCCTGGGCAATCAGCCCCAGCATTTT.

This clonotype was counted a few times. The V and J genes are TRBV11-2 and TRBJ2-7; the match to TRBD1 covers 7 bases. V gave up 0 bases and J gave up 5 bases; unmatched junction bases: 10. CDR3 length: 16 amino acids. CDR1 SGHAT and CDR2 FQNNGV come from the germline V gene. The CDR3 reads CASSLDPRTGDHEQYF. The CDR3 region has the DNA TGTGCCAGCAGCTTAGATCCCAGGACAGGTGACCACGAGCAGTACTTC. Full variable domain (missing parts from reference TRBV11-2 and TRBJ2-7): EAGVAQSPRYKIIEKRQSVAFWCNPISGHATLYWYQQILGQGPKLLIQFQNNGVVDDSQLPKDRFSAERLKGVDSTLKIQPAKLEDSAVYLCASSLDPRTGDHEQYFGPGTRLTVT.

This clonotype showed up many times. The V gene is TRBV6-1, the J gene TRBJ1-5; possible D gene TRBD1, 5 bases. The CDR3 is 15 amino acids. V lost 4 bases to trimming and J lost 3 bases, with 13 bases between them. Germline-derived CDR1 and CDR2 are MNHNS and SASEGT. CDR3 DNA: TGTGCCAGCAGTGCAGGGACGGTTAACAATCAGCCCCAGCATTTT. Protein sequence: CASSAGTVNNQPQHF.

This clonotype was counted many times. This rearrangement joins TRBV27 to TRBJ2-5, with D maybe TRBD2 (5 bases). The CDR3 extends over 13 amino acids. Deletions cut 3 bases from V and 7 bases from J, with 12 bases between. CDR1 and CDR2 from the germline V gene are MNHEY and SMNVEV (reference sequence). CDR3 nucleotide sequence: TGTGCCAGCAGTTTTGGGAGTTTTGGGACCCAGTACTTC. This codes for CASSFGSFGTQYF.

The sample holds many counts of this clonotype. This chain connects TRBV6-5 to TRBJ2-7; 10 nucleotides match TRBD2. Trimming took 6 bases from V and 0 from J; bases not matched to a gene: 5. CDR1 MNHEY and CDR2 SVGAGI come from the germline V gene. The CDR3 is 15 amino acids. In nucleotides, the CDR3 is TGTGCCAGCAGCAACAGCGGGGGGGTCTCCTACGAGCAGTACTTC. It yields the protein CASSNSGGVSYEQYF.

The chain employs TRBV3-1 and TRBJ2-7; D uncertain. Germline values: CDR1 LGHDT, CDR2 YNNKEL (reference sequence). Trimming stripped 2 bases from V and 5 bases from J, with 4 bases between. This CDR3 is 11 amino acids long. The CDR3 region has the DNA TGTGCCAGCAGCCAAATCCACGAGCAGTACTTC. Amino acids: CASSQIHEQYF.

This clonotype has a count of ten or more. The V call is TRBV6-1, the J call TRBJ2-3; D perhaps matches TRBD2 (6 bases). This CDR3 has 16 residues. Germline-derived CDR1 and CDR2 are MNHNS and SASEGT. Trimming removed 3 bases from V and 3 bases from J, with 16 bases in between. CDR3 DNA: TGTGCCAGCAGTGAGTCCCCGGGAGTAGGTACAGATACGCAGTATTTT. It is translated as CASSESPGVGTDTQYF.

This clonotype has just a few counts. This chain connects TRBV12-3 or TRBV12-4 to TRBJ2-1; TRBD2 matches 8 bases. V shed 5 bases, J shed 4 bases, and the junction held 7 bases outside the gene matches. The CDR3 sequence is 15 residues long. The CDR3 reads CASSTTGTSYNEQFF. The DNA for the CDR3 is TGTGCCAGCAGTACCACCGGGACTAGTTACAATGAGCAGTTCTTC.

This clonotype was detected ten times or more. The chain joins TRBV7-7 to TRBJ1-6; D gene ambiguous. There are 16 residues in the CDR3. Germline loops: CDR1 SSHAT, CDR2 FNYEAQ (reference sequence). The V gene lost 5 bases and the J gene lost 7 bases, with 18 bases spanning the gap. CDR3 in amino acids: CASSPSRGTSNSPLHF. DNA for the CDR3: TGTGCCAGCAGCCCCTCCCGAGGTACAAGCAATTCACCCCTCCACTTT.

This chain links TRBV7-2 with TRBJ2-4, with 9 bases matching TRBD2. The CDR3 consists of 14 residues. The germline V gene has CDR1 SGHTA and CDR2 FQGNSA. Germline trimming cut 4 bases from V and 9 bases from J; bases unmatched to any gene: 7. The CDR3: CASSSLAGGGIQYF. The CDR3 DNA sequence: TGTGCCAGCAGCTCACTCGCGGGGGGGGGCATTCAGTACTTC.

This clonotype has a single count. The chain employs TRBV7-8 and TRBJ1-1, with a tentative D call TRBD1 (5 bases). Trimming took off 5 bases at V and 7 bases at J, with 26 bases between the two ends. CDR3 length: 17 residues. Germline lookup yields CDR1 SGHVS and CDR2 FQNEAQ. For the CDR3, the DNA is TGTGCCAGCAGCCCGACCGGGGCAGTCCGTTTCGCCGGTGAAGCTTTCTTT. Its protein product is CASSPTGAVRFAGEAFF.

This clonotype was seen a few times. In DNA form, the CDR3 reads TGTGCCAGCAGTCCTCAGACAGGGCATCGAGGCTACGAGCAGTACTTC. Amino acid sequence: CASSPQTGHRGYEQYF. The chain combines TRBV27 with TRBJ2-7; TRBD1 matches 7 bases. The germline CDR1 and CDR2 sequences are MNHEY and SMNVEV (reference sequence). Trimming cost V 5 bases and J 3 bases; bases outside gene matches: 13. The length of the CDR3 is 16 residues.

V is TRBV6-1 and J is TRBJ2-3, with D hard to call. This CDR3 is built from 13 residues. Germline V gene lookup returns CDR1 MNHNS and CDR2 SASEGT. Trimming stripped 2 bases from V and 9 bases from J, with 12 bases between. This CDR3 reads CASSERETVTQYF. As DNA, the CDR3 is TGTGCCAGCAGTGAAAGAGAGACCGTCACGCAGTATTTT.

This clonotype was seen a few times. The genes are TRBV9 and TRBJ1-2; D is uncertain. Trimming stripped 4 bases from V and 1 base from J, with 14 bases between. Germline V gene lookup returns CDR1 SGDLS and CDR2 YYNGEE. CDR3 length: 15 amino acids. The CDR3 region is CASSPGGPDNYGYTF. For the CDR3, the DNA is TGTGCCAGCAGCCCGGGCGGTCCCGATAACTATGGCTACACCTTC.

This clonotype was found a few times. V gene TRBV12-3 or TRBV12-4 combines with J gene TRBJ2-1, with TRBD2 matching over 9 bases. After removal of 5 bases from V and 9 bases from J, the junction contained 8 bases not matched to a gene. The CDR3 is 14 residues long. CDR3 sequence (DNA): TGTGCCAGCAGTACCGTAGCGGGAGTCACTGAGCAGTTCTTC. Its translation is CASSTVAGVTEQFF.

This clonotype was detected ten times or more. V gene TRBV9 combines with J gene TRBJ1-6; the D is unclear. This CDR3 is built from 15 residues. Deletions cut 3 bases from V and 9 bases from J, with 16 bases between. Germline CDR1 is SGDLS and CDR2 is YYNGEE. The CDR3: CASSASWQSPSPLHF. The CDR3 nucleotides are TGTGCCAGCAGCGCAAGCTGGCAGTCCCCTTCACCCCTCCACTTT.

This chain links TRBV27 with TRBJ1-1, with a weak D call TRBD1 (6 bases). The CDR3 runs to 13 residues. Germline V lookup: CDR1 MNHEY, CDR2 SMNVEV (reference sequence). V lost 8 bases and J lost 6, with 16 bases in between. CDR3 sequence (DNA): TGTGCCAGCGGGCGACAGGACCTCCCTGAAGCTTTCTTT. It is translated as CASGRQDLPEAFF.

This clonotype was counted at least ten times. The rearrangement links TRBV4-3 to TRBJ1-1, with 7 positions matching TRBD1. The ends lost 4 bases at V and 12 bases at J; junction bases unmatched: 11. The CDR3 contains 13 residues. Germline values: CDR1 LGHNA, CDR2 YSLEER. The CDR3 here is CASSPKGGGRSFF. The CDR3 DNA reads as TGCGCCAGCAGCCCCAAAGGGGGCGGTAGGTCTTTCTTT.

The table lists this clonotype with a few counts. V gene TRBV19 combines with J gene TRBJ2-1, with TRBD2 identical over 7 bases. Germline CDR1 is LNHDA and CDR2 is SQIVND (reference sequence). V was clipped by 3 bases and J by 5 bases; unmatched bases: 4. The length of the CDR3 is 14 residues. CDR3 loop: CASSISGTHNEQFF. The CDR3 DNA is TGTGCCAGTAGTATCAGCGGGACCCACAATGAGCAGTTCTTC.

This clonotype turned up a few times. The chain carries TRBV25-1 and TRBJ1-1; possible D gene TRBD1, 6 bases. V gave up 9 bases and J gave up 4 bases, with 15 bases separating them. Germline-derived CDR1 and CDR2 are MGHDK and SYGVNS. The CDR3 has 13 residues. The CDR3 region is CASRPGAFTEAFF. The CDR3 coding sequence is TGTGCCAGTCGACCAGGGGCATTCACTGAAGCTTTCTTT.

This clonotype was detected ten times or more. The chain is built from TRBV6-5 and TRBJ2-3; D may be TRBD2 (6 bases). Germline-derived CDR1 and CDR2 are MNHEY and SVGAGI. Trimming pared 2 bases from V and 2 bases from J, leaving 20 bases between. The CDR3 length is 18 residues. Here the CDR3 DNA reads TGTGCCAGCAGTTACGTCGGAATAGCGGTGAAAAACACAGATACGCAGTATTTT. Translation gives CASSYVGIAVKNTDTQYF.